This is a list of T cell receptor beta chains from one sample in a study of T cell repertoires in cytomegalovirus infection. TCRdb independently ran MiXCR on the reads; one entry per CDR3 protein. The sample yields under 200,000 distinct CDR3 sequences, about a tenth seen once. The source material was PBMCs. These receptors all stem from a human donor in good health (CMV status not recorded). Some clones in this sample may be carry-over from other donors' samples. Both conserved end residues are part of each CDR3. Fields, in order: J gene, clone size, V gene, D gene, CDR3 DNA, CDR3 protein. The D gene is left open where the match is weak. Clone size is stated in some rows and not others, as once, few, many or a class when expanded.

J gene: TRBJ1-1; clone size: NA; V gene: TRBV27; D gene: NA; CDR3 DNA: TGTGCCAGCGCGGGGTTGAACACTGAAGCTTTCTTT; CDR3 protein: CASAGLNTEAFF
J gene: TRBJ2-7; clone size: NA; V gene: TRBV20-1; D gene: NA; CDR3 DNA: TGCAGTGCTGGGACGGAGGAGCAGTACTTC; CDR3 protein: CSAGTEEQYF
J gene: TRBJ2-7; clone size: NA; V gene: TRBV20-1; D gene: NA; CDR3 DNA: TGCAGTGCTAGAAGACTAGACACCTACGAGCAGTACTTC; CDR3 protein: CSARRLDTYEQYF
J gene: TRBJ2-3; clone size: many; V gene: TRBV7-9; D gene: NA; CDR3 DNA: TGTGCCAGCAGCCCAACGACAGATACGCAGTATTTT; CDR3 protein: CASSPTTDTQYF
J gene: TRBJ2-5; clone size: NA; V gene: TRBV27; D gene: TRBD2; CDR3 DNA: TGTGCCAGCAGGACTAGCGGGTTCCAAGAGACCCAGTACTTC; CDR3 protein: CASRTSGFQETQYF
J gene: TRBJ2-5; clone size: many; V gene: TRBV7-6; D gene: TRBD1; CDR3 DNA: TGTGCCAGCAGCTTCTCCGCACAGGGGCAAGAGACCCAGTACTTC; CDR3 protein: CASSFSAQGQETQYF
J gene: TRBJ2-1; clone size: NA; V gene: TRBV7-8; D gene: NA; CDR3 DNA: TGTGCCAGCAGCTCCGGTTGGAGGGGAGAGTACGGCTCCTACAATGAGCAGTTCTTC; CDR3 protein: CASSSGWRGEYGSYNEQFF
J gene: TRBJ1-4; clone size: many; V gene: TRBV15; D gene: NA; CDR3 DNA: TGTGCCACCAGCCCGCTGGGGTCGGCAACTAATGAAAAACTGTTTTTT; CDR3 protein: CATSPLGSATNEKLFF
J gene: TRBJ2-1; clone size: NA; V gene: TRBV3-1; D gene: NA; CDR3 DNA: TGTGCCAGCAGCCCCGGTGCCACGATAGGGGCCTACAATGAGCAGTTCTTC; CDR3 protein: CASSPGATIGAYNEQFF
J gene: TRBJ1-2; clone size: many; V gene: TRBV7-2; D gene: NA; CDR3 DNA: TGTGCCAGCAGCTTAGACCCAGGAGCTAACTATGGCTACACCTTC; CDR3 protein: CASSLDPGANYGYTF
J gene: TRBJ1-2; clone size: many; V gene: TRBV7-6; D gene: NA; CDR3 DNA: TGTGCCAGCAGCTTAGAGGCAGGGTACTATGGCTACACCTTC; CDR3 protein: CASSLEAGYYGYTF
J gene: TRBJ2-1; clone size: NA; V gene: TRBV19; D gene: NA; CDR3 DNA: TGTGCCAGTAGTATAGGGTTAGGGCTAGACAATGAGCAGTTCTTC; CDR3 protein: CASSIGLGLDNEQFF
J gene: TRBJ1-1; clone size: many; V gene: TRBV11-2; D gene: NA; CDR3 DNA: TGTGCCAGCAGCTCTCCCTGGAGAGGGTACACTGAAGCTTTCTTT; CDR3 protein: CASSSPWRGYTEAFF
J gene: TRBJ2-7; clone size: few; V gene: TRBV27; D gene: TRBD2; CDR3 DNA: TGTGCCAGCAGTTTTACTAGCGCCTCCTACGAGCAGTACTTC; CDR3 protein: CASSFTSASYEQYF
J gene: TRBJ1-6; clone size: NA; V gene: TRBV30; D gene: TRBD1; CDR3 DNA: TGTGCCTGGAGACAGGGGGTGCGTTCACCCCTCCACTTT; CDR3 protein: CAWRQGVRSPLHF
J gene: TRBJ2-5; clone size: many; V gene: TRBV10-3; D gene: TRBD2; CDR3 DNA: TGTGCCATCAGTGAGCCTACCCAGCTAGCGGGGGGAGAGACCCAGTACTTC; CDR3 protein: CAISEPTQLAGGETQYF
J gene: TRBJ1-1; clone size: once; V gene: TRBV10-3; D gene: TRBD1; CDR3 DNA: TGTGCCATCAGGGAGACAGGGGGAATAGACACTGAAGCTTTCTTT; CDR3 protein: CAIRETGGIDTEAFF
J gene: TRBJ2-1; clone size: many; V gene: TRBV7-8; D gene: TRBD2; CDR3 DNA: TGTGCCAGCAGCTTAGCGGGACTAGACCACAATGAGCAGTTCTTC; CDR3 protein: CASSLAGLDHNEQFF
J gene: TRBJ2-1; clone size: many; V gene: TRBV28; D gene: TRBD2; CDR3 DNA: TGTGCCAGCAGTTTATATCCGGGGCGGGGGTACAATGAGCAGTTCTTC; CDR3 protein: CASSLYPGRGYNEQFF
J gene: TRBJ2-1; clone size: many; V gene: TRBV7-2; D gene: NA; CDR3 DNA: TGTGCCAGCAGACAACAGCTTTACTCCTACAATGAGCAGTTCTTC; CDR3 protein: CASRQQLYSYNEQFF
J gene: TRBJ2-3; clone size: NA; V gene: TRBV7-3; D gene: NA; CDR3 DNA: TGTGCCAGCGGCCGGAGCGGAACTAGCACAGATACGCAGTATTTT; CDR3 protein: CASGRSGTSTDTQYF
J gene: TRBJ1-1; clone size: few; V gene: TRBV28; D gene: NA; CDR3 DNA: TGTGCCACCGAGGACAGCATGAACACTGAAGCTTTCTTT; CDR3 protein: CATEDSMNTEAFF
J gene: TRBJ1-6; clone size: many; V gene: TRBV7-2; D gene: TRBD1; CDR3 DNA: TGTGCCAGCAGCCCGCGGACAGGGCGCGTTAATTCACCCCTCCACTTT; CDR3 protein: CASSPRTGRVNSPLHF
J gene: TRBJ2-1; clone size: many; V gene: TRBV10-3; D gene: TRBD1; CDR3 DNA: TGTGCCATCAGATCCGGGACAGGGAGGAACAATGAGCAGTTCTTC; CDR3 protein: CAIRSGTGRNNEQFF
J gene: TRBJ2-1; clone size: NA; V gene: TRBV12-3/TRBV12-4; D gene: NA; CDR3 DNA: TGTGCCAGCACCCACGACCGATACAATGAGCAGTTCTTC; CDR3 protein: CASTHDRYNEQFF
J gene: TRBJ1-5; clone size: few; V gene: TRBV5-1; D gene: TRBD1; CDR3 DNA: TGCGCCAGCAGCATGACAGGGGATAGCAATCAGCCCCAGCATTTT; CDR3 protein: CASSMTGDSNQPQHF
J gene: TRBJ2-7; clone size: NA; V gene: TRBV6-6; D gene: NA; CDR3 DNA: TGTGCCAGCAATCACAGGGCTTCTCCCTACGAGCAGTACTTC; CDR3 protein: CASNHRASPYEQYF
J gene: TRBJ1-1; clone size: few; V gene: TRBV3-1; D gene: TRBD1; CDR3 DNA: TGTGCCAGCAGCCTGGGACAGGGGGGCGGTGAAGCTTTCTTT; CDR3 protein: CASSLGQGGGEAFF
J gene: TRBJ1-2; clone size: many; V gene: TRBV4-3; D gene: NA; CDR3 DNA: TGCGCCAGCAGCCAAACCAGGGAGTCCGGCTATGGCTACACCTTC; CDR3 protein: CASSQTRESGYGYTF
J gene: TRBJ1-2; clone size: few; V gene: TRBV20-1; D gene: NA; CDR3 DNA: TGCAGTGCTAGTCGCCAGCTCTATGGCTACACCTTC; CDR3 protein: CSASRQLYGYTF
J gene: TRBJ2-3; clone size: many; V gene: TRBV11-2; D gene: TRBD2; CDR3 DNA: TGTGCCAGCAGCTTCCCCAGGGGACTAGCGGGAACCTTTAGCACAGATACGCAGTATTTT; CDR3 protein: CASSFPRGLAGTFSTDTQYF
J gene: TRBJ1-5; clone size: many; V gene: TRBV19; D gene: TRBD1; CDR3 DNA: TGTGCCAGTAGTCTCGGGACAGGGGGGGAGCCCCAGCATTTT; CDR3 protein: CASSLGTGGEPQHF
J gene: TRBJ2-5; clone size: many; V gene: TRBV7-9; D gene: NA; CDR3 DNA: TGTGCCAGCAGCGGCGACAGATTCCAAGAGACCCAGTACTTC; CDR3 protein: CASSGDRFQETQYF
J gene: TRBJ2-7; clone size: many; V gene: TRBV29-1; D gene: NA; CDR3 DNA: TGCAGCGTTGAATATGTGGGGCAGCTCACCTACGAGCAGTACTTC; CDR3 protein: CSVEYVGQLTYEQYF
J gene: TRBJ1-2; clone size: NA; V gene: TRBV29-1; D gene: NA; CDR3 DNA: TGCAGCGTGCTGGACGGGGGTTGGGGCTACACCTTC; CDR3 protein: CSVLDGGWGYTF
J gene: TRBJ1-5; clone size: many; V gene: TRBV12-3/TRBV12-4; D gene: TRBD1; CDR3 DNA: TGTGCCAGCAGTCCAGGGGACAGCGTAAATCAGCCCCAGCATTTT; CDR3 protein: CASSPGDSVNQPQHF
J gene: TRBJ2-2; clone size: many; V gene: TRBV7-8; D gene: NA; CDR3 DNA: TGTGCCAGCAGCTTGCGCCGGGCCCCCCGGGGTGCTCGTACCGGGGAGCTGTTTTTT; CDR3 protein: CASSLRRAPRGARTGELFF
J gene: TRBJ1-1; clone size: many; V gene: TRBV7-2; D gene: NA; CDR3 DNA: TGTGCCAGCAGCTTATCCTCCCGGGGGGAAGCTTTCTTT; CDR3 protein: CASSLSSRGEAFF
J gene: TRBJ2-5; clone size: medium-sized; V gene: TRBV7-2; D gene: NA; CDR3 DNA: TGTGCCAGCAGCTTAGCTGGCGGAAACGCTCAAGAGACCCAGTACTTC; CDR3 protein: CASSLAGGNAQETQYF
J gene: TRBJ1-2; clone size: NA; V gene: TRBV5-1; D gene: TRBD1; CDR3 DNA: TGCGCCAGCAGCTCCCCAGCCGGGACAGGGGACCTTAACTATGGCTACACCTTC; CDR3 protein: CASSSPAGTGDLNYGYTF
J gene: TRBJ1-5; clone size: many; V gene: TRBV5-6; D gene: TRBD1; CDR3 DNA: TGTGCCAGCAGCCCCGGGACAGGGGATCAGCCCCAGCATTTT; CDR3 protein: CASSPGTGDQPQHF
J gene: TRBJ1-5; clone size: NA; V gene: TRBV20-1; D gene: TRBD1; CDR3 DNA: TGCAGTGCCTACCCGGACAGGTACAATCAGCCCCAGCATTTT; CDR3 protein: CSAYPDRYNQPQHF
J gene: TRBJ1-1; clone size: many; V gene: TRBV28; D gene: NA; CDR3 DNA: TGTGCCAGCAGATCAGGGGACACTGAAGCTTTCTTT; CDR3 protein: CASRSGDTEAFF
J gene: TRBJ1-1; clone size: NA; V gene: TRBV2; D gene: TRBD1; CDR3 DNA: TGTGCCAGCAACCCGGGACAGGGGCGGAACACTGAAGCTTTCTTT; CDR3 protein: CASNPGQGRNTEAFF
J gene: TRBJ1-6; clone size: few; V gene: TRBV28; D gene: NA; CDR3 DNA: TGTGCCAGCAGCCCCCCGGGAAACAATAATTCACCCCTCCACTTT; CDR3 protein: CASSPPGNNNSPLHF
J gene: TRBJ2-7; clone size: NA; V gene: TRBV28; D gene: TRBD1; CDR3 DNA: TGTGCCAGCAGTGGACGGGACAGAAACTACGAGCAGTACTTC; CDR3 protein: CASSGRDRNYEQYF
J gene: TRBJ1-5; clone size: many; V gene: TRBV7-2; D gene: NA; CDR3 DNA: TGTGCCAGCAGCTTAGGACAGTTCAGCAATCAGCCCCAGCATTTT; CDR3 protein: CASSLGQFSNQPQHF
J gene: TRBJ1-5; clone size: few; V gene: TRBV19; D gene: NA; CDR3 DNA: TGTGCCAGTAGTTCCTGGGCGGGTTCGGGAAGCAATCAGCCCCAGCATTTT; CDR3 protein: CASSSWAGSGSNQPQHF
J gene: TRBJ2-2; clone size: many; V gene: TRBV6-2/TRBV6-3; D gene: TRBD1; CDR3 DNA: TGTGCCAGCCACCGGGACAGAGGGACCGGGGAGCTGTTTTTT; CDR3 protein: CASHRDRGTGELFF
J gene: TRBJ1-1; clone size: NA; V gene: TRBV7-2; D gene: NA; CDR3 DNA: TGTGCCAGCAGCGCCCGGGACGGGAACACTGAAGCTTTCTTT; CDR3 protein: CASSARDGNTEAFF
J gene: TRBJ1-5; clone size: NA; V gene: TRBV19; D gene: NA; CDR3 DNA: TGTGCCAGTAGTATCGCGCAGAGGAATCAGCCCCAGCATTTT; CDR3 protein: CASSIAQRNQPQHF